The T cell receptor (beta chain) under discussion was sequenced for a study of blood T cell repertoires in COVID-19. Germline CDR1 reads KGHSH; CDR2 reads LQKENI. V trimming: 6 bases; J trimming: 6 bases; junction bases outside the gene matches: 10. The CDR3 length is 15 residues. Only in-frame clones appear in the TCRdb table, and some are missing; sequencing was by immunoSEQ multiplex PCR. Among approximately 100,000 clones, around 90% were seen once, and the ten largest hold roughly 6%. This TCR came from a woman between 55 and 75 years old with acute or convalescent COVID-19. The V call is TRBV18, the J call TRBJ1-1, with 10 bases fitting TRBD1. What was sequenced was peripheral blood. CDR3 residues: CASSPETGGSAEAFF. CDR3 nucleotides: TGTGCCAGCTCGCCCGAGACAGGGGGCTCAGCTGAAGCTTTCTTT.